The 27 T cell receptor beta chains listed next were all sequenced from one sample in a study of tumor-infiltrating lymphocytes in primary liver carcinoma. From 500 to 600 ng of total RNA, TCR beta-specific cDNA was reverse-transcribed using a constant-region primer. It was through three nested multiplex PCR rounds of slightly modified ARM-PCR that TCR beta libraries arose. PCR rounds one and two used TRBV1-TRBV30 forward primers with a C-beta reverse primer for 10 cycles each. Using its own MiXCR run on the multiplex PCR reads, TCRdb lists one record per CDR3 protein. The sample includes about 300,000 distinct CDR3 sequences, around three fifths of them seen just once. They got blood RNA out of unsorted whole blood and also pulled out germline DNA. Sequenced material: peripheral blood. Every receptor here comes from a man aged 35-49 years with primary liver carcinoma and hepatitis B virus infection.

To note about this clonotype: This may come from a read error, since a much larger clone is one base off. CDR3 coding DNA: TGCGCCAGGAGCCAGGGCGGGGCAGACCAAGAGACCCAGTACTTC. The encoded protein is CARSQGGADQETQYF. This chain uses TRBV4-3 with TRBJ2-5; the D gene is possibly TRBD2 (6 bases). This CDR3 region has 15 residues. Looked up from germline, CDR1 is LGHNA and CDR2 is YSLEER.

In regard to this clonotype: This may be a read error, as it is one base from a much larger clone. V gene TRBV6-6 combines with J gene TRBJ2-1; perhaps D is TRBD1 or TRBD2 (5 bases each). V was shortened by 2 bases and J by 0 bases, with 8 bases between the two germline ends. Germline CDR1 MNHNY, CDR2 SVGAGI (reference sequence). The CDR3 extends over 15 amino acids. This chain's CDR3 is CASSYPGSSYNEQFF. The CDR3 DNA reads as TGTGCCAGCAGTTACCCAGGGAGCTCCTACAATGAGCAGTTCTTC.

V is TRBV5-1 and J is TRBJ1-1; no firm D call. The germline V gene encodes CDR1 SGHRS and CDR2 YFSETQ. V was shortened by 0 bases and J by 0 bases, with 6 bases between the two germline ends. The CDR3 is made up of 14 amino acids. This CDR3 reads CASSLDQMNTEAFF. The DNA of the CDR3 is TGCGCCAGCAGCTTGGATCAGATGAACACTGAAGCTTTCTTT. The full variable domain, in which reference TRBV5-1 and TRBJ1-1 provide the parts outside the CDR3, is KAGVTQTPRYLIKTRGQQVTLSCSPISGHRSVSWYQQTPGQGLQFLFEYFSETQRNKGNFPGRFSGRQFSNSRSEMNVSTLELGDSALYLCASSLDQMNTEAFFGQGTRLTVV.

Concerning this clonotype: An end of the junction differs from the germline gene, which may be a read error. The chain carries TRBV6-1 and TRBJ2-5, with 7 nucleotides matching TRBD1. The CDR3 totals 15 residues. Per germline, CDR1 MNHNS and CDR2 SASEGT. CDR3 DNA sequence: TGTACCAGCAGTGAATGGGGACAGACACGAGAGACCCAGTACTTC. This encodes CTSSEWGQTRETQYF.

In this sample, this clonotype turned up many times. V is TRBV5-4 and J is TRBJ1-2; TRBD1 is a possible D gene (6 bases). Per germline, CDR1 SGHNT and CDR2 YYREEE (reference sequence). The CDR3 contains 15 residues. Trimming removed 0 bases from V and 7 bases from J, with 16 bases in between. CDR3 region: CASSLVGRGSSGYTF. Here the CDR3 DNA reads TGTGCCAGCAGCTTGGTAGGCAGGGGATCGTCTGGCTACACCTTC.

As for this clonotype: The CDR3 ends on some other residue instead of the conserved phenylalanine or tryptophan, so this is likely a read error. CDR3 region: CASSLGQGAEKLFS. In DNA form, the CDR3 reads TGTGCCAGCAGCCTCGGACAGGGAGCGGAAAAACTGTTTTCT. V and J are TRBV11-2 and TRBJ1-4; 8 bases match TRBD1. The CDR3 contains 14 residues. V gave up 5 bases and J gave up 8 bases; unmatched junction bases: 7. Germline loops: CDR1 SGHAT, CDR2 FQNNGV.

Notes on this clonotype: This may come from a read error, since a much larger clone is one base off. This sequence joins TRBV6-6 and TRBJ2-7; D unresolved. V lost 4 bases to trimming and J lost 5 bases, with 12 bases between them. CDR3 length equals 13 residues. Per germline, CDR1 MNHNY and CDR2 SVGAGI (reference sequence). CDR3 coding DNA: TGTGCCAGCAGTTCCCTTCCCGGAGACGAGCAGTACTTC. Its protein product is CASSSLPGDEQYF.

Of note for this clonotype: This may come from a read error, since a much larger clone is one base off. The final CDR3 position lacks the conserved phenylalanine or tryptophan, pointing to a likely read error. The J gene is TRBJ2-1, the V gene TRBV10-3, with 10 bases aligning to TRBD1. V trimming: 10 bases; J trimming: 7 bases; junction bases outside the gene matches: 16. Per germline, CDR1 ENHRY and CDR2 SYGVKD. The CDR3 length is 16 residues. The CDR3 DNA sequence: TGTGCCACCGACAACCCAAGGACAGGGGGTTTAAATGAGCAGTTCGTC. Protein product: CATDNPRTGGLNEQFV.

In the case of this clonotype: One end of the junction is discordant with germline, which a read error may explain. The rearrangement joins TRBV11-2 to TRBJ2-5, with 7 bases matching TRBD2. This CDR3 region has 15 residues. Per the germline V gene, CDR1 is SGHAT and CDR2 is FQNNGV. The chain's CDR3 is CASGLRPGGWETQYF. The CDR3 DNA reads as TGTGCCAGCGGCTTACGGCCGGGAGGATGGGAGACCCAGTACTTC.

On this clonotype: Possible read error: a much larger clone is one base away. The final CDR3 position lacks the conserved phenylalanine or tryptophan, pointing to a likely read error. The chain is built from TRBV12-3 or TRBV12-4 and TRBJ1-1; 8 nucleotides align to TRBD1. There are 14 residues in the CDR3. V lost 7 bases to trimming and J lost 6 bases; unmatched junction nucleotides: 10. The CDR3: CASTVDRVSSEAFI. The CDR3 coding sequence is TGTGCCAGCACCGTGGACAGGGTTAGTTCTGAAGCTTTCATT.

Worth noting for this clonotype: One base away lies a much larger clone, so this may be a sequencing read error. The chain uses TRBV6-1 and TRBJ1-5, with 7 bases that match TRBD1. The CDR3 runs to 15 residues. The trim removed 6 bases at V and 7 bases at J, leaving 12 bases unmatched. Germline CDR1 reads MNHNS; CDR2 reads SASEGT. In nucleotides, the CDR3 is TGTGCCAGCAGACCCAGGGGGTGGATGGGACAGCCCCAGCATTTT. This sequence encodes CASRPRGWMGQPQHF.

Note on this clonotype: Possible read error: a much larger clone is one base away. The J gene is TRBJ1-5, the V gene TRBV6-2 or TRBV6-3; possibly TRBD1 for D (6 bases). CDR1 and CDR2 (germline): MNHEY, SVGEGT. The CDR3 runs 12 residues. Trimming took off 8 bases at V and 6 bases at J, with 11 bases between the two ends. For the CDR3, the DNA is TGTGCCAGCTCGGGGACAAGTCAGCCCCAGCATTTT. Amino acids: CASSGTSQPQHF.

In the case of this clonotype: One end of the junction fails to match germline, which may point to a read error. The chain joins TRBV14 to TRBJ2-1; TRBD1 is a possible D gene (6 bases). Germline CDR1 reads SGHDN; CDR2 reads FVKESK. The CDR3 runs 13 residues. The CDR3 DNA follows: TGTGCCAGCAGCCAGGGACATTACAATGAGCAGTCCTTC. It specifies CASSQGHYNEQSF.

The chain joins TRBV7-9 to TRBJ2-5; TRBD1 is a possible D gene (6 bases). In germline, CDR1 is SEHNR, CDR2 FQNEAQ (reference sequence). V was pared by 7 bases and J by 4 bases, with 13 bases between. The length of the CDR3 is 13 residues. The DNA for the CDR3 is TGTGCCAGCATCGCAGGGGTTGGAGAGACCCAGTACTTC. Its protein is CASIAGVGETQYF. The entire variable domain, with the rest obtained from reference TRBV7-9 and TRBJ2-5, is as follows: DTGVSQNPRHKITKRGQNVTFRCDPISEHNRLYWYRQTLGQGPEFLTYFQNEAQLEKSRLLSDRFSAERPKGSFSTLEIQRTEQGDSAMYLCASIAGVGETQYFGPGTRLLVL.

The chain uses TRBV7-8 and TRBJ2-7; TRBD1 matches 8 bases. V shed 4 bases, J shed 2 bases, and the junction held 1 base outside the gene matches. CDR1 is SGHVS and CDR2 is FQNEAQ in the germline V gene. The CDR3 spans 13 residues. The CDR3 nucleotides are TGTGCCAGCAGCTCACAGGGGGCCTACGAGCAGTACTTC. Residues: CASSSQGAYEQYF.

A word on this clonotype: The junction does not match germline at one end; this may be a read error. The V gene is TRBV11-2, the J gene TRBJ2-6; D is possibly TRBD1 (5 bases). Germline V gives CDR1 SGHAT, CDR2 FQNNGV. The CDR3 spans 15 residues. The CDR3 sequence is CASTLDKAGANVLTF. The CDR3 DNA reads as TGTGCCAGCACCTTAGATAAGGCTGGGGCCAACGTCCTGACCTTC. Filled out from reference TRBV11-2 and TRBJ2-6, the complete variable domain reads EAGVAQSPRYKIIEKRQSVAFWCNPISGHATLYWYQQILGQGPKLLIQFQNNGVVDDSQLPKDRFSAERLKGVDSTLKIQPAKLEDSAVYLCASTLDKAGANVLTFGAGSRLTVL.

This clonotype has at least ten counts. The rearrangement joins TRBV4-1 to TRBJ2-3; D may be TRBD1 (6 bases). Looked up from germline, CDR1 is MGHRA and CDR2 is YSYEKL. The V gene lost 4 bases and the J gene lost 3 bases, with 20 bases spanning the gap. This CDR3 has 17 amino acids. The CDR3 DNA sequence: TGCGCCAGCAGCCTCGGCACAGGGCGTTTTGCAACAGATACGCAGTATTTT. Its translation: CASSLGTGRFATDTQYF.

Concerning this clonotype itself: The germline gene is not matched at one end of the junction; a read error may be the cause. The gene calls are TRBV5-6 and TRBJ1-5; D not certain. The CDR3 loop spans 15 amino acids. Germline CDR1 is SGHDT and CDR2 is YYEEEE. CDR3 region: CASSKSGISNQAQHF. In DNA form, the CDR3 reads TGTGCCAGCAGTAAATCCGGTATCAGCAATCAGGCCCAGCATTTT.

For this clonotype: A much more abundant neighbour one base away suggests this may be a read error. As the CDR3 is not closed by the conserved phenylalanine or tryptophan, this likely results from a read error. This chain connects TRBV5-1 to TRBJ1-1; possibly TRBD1 for D (6 bases). The germline CDR1 and CDR2 sequences are SGHRS and YFSETQ. The CDR3 is 12 residues long. Trimming left V 4 bases short and J 7 bases short, with 11 bases between. Here the CDR3 reads CASSPETGEAFL. The DNA for the CDR3 is TGCGCCAGCAGCCCGGAGACAGGTGAAGCTTTCCTT.

In the case of this clonotype: A much larger clone lies a single base off, so this may be a read error. The rearrangement uses TRBV10-3 and TRBJ1-1, with D perhaps TRBD1 (6 bases). The V end was cut by 4 bases, the J end by 7 bases, with 7 bases between. There are 11 residues in the CDR3. Looked up from germline, CDR1 is ENHRY and CDR2 is SYGVKD. CDR3 nucleotides: TGTGCCATCAGTGGACAGGTTGAAGCTTTCTTT. It is translated as CAISGQVEAFF.

This sequence joins TRBV7-8 and TRBJ2-5, with D unresolved. The germline V and J ends were trimmed by 11 bases and 5 bases, with 12 bases remaining between them. Germline V lookup: CDR1 SGHVS, CDR2 FQNEAQ. The CDR3 covers 11 residues. This CDR3 is CAQKDQETQYF. DNA for the CDR3: TGTGCCCAGAAGGATCAGGAGACCCAGTACTTC.

A remark on this clonotype: This may arise from a read error, as a much more abundant clone is one base away. J is TRBJ2-7 and V is TRBV6-1, with a possible D match to TRBD1 (6 bases). The CDR3 covers 16 residues. V gave up 5 bases and J gave up 9 bases, with 26 bases separating them. The germline gives CDR1 MNHNS, CDR2 SASEGT. Here the CDR3 DNA reads TGTGCCAGCAGTAAAAGGGACATCTCCCCGAAGTATGTGCAGTACTTC. Amino acids: CASSKRDISPKYVQYF.

The chain uses TRBV5-1 and TRBJ2-5, with D possibly being TRBD1 (7 bases). The V gene lost 7 bases and the J gene lost 1 base, with 14 bases spanning the gap. This CDR3 comprises 14 residues. Germline values: CDR1 SGHRS, CDR2 YFSETQ. CDR3 protein: CASGGTDLQETQYF. The CDR3 DNA sequence: TGCGCCAGCGGGGGGACAGACCTCCAAGAGACCCAGTACTTC.

This clonotype was seen ten or more times. This chain joins TRBV4-2 and TRBJ2-1; D call uncertain. CDR1 and CDR2 (germline): LGHNA, YNFKEQ. This CDR3 has 13 amino acids. The V end lost 0 bases, the J end lost 10 bases, and 10 bases lay between the germline ends. This CDR3 is CASSQELEREQFF. The CDR3 DNA follows: TGTGCCAGCAGCCAAGAGTTAGAGAGAGAGCAGTTCTTC.

As regards this clonotype: At one boundary the junction diverges from the germline segment, which might be a read error. The DNA of the CDR3 is TGTGCCAGCAGTGTAAGTAGGTGGGAGCGGTACTTC. It specifies CASSVSRWERYF. The chain links TRBV6-1 to TRBJ2-7, with a possible D match to TRBD2 (5 bases). Germline V gives CDR1 MNHNS, CDR2 SASEGT. The CDR3 runs to 12 residues.

About this clonotype itself: The junction shows a germline mismatch at one end, possibly a read error. This chain joins TRBV4-2 and TRBJ2-7, with D possibly TRBD2 on 5 matching bases. The CDR3 runs 15 residues. CDR1 and CDR2 from the germline V gene are LGHNA and YNFKEQ. The DNA of the CDR3 is TGTGCCAGCAGCCCAGGCCCAGGAGGTCTTGGCGAGCAGTACTTT. Translated: CASSPGPGGLGEQYF.

V gene TRBV28 combines with J gene TRBJ2-7, with TRBD2 identical over 10 bases. The germline CDR1 and CDR2 sequences are MDHEN and SYDVKM. With V trimmed by 8 bases and J by 2 bases, 6 bases remained unmatched. The CDR3 runs to 14 residues. CDR3 loop: CASGPSGSTYEQYF. CDR3 nucleotide sequence: TGTGCCAGCGGGCCTAGCGGGAGTACCTACGAGCAGTACTTC.